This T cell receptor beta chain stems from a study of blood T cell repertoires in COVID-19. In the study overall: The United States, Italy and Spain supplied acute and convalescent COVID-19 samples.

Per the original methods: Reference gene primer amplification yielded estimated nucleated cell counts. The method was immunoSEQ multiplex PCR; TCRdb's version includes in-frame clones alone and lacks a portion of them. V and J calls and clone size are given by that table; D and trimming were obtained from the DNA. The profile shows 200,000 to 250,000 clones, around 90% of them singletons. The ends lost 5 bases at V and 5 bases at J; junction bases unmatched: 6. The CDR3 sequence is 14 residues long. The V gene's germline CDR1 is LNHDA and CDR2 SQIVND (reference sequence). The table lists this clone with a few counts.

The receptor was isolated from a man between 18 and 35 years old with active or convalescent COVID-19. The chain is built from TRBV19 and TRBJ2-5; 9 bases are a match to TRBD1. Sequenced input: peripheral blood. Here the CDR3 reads CASSLTGGSETQYF. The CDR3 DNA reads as TGTGCCAGTAGTCTTACAGGGGGCAGCGAGACCCAGTACTTC.